This T cell receptor beta chain was retrieved from a study of cytomegalovirus exposure and HLA in healthy donors. This clone was seen a single time. A multiplex PCR was run with 60 Vbeta primers and 13 Jbeta primers. Using immunoSEQ multiplex PCR, the repertoire was profiled, and TCRdb retains in-frame clones only, with some absent. The sample has roughly 120,000 clones, 70% to 80% seen once. The CDR3 covers 15 residues. The V and J ends lost 2 bases and 4 bases, in that order; junction bases with no gene match: 4. The germline V gene encodes CDR1 SGHNT and CDR2 YENEEA. The rearrangement links TRBV11-3 to TRBJ2-3; the match to TRBD2 covers 9 bases. The clonotype was recovered from a man younger than 35 in good health and CMV-seronegative. Source material: PBMCs. CDR3 nucleotide sequence: TGTGCCAGCAGCTTATCTAGCGGGATGTCAGATACGCAGTATTTT. Protein sequence: CASSLSSGMSDTQYF.